These 32 T cell receptor beta chains share one sample of origin, sequenced in a study of CXCR3-negative and CXCR3-positive naive CD8 T cells. Points from the study as a whole: CXCR3-positive naive cells had TRB CDR3s that were more hydrophobic than CXCR3-negative naive cells had.

Antigen specificity for these receptors is unknown. UMI-labeled TRB cDNA libraries were prepared by 5' RACE. Using the 5' RACE reads, TCRdb records one entry per CDR3 protein without DNA. The sample holds approximately 88,000 distinct CDR3 sequences. The sequenced sample consisted of naive CXCR3+ CD8+ T cells from blood. The subset was: CD45RO-CCR7+CD27+CD95- naive CD8+ T cells expressing CXCR3 (TNR3+). Receptors were obtained from a human donor in good health. Some clones in this sample may be carry-over from other donors' samples.

V and J are TRBV12-3 or TRBV12-4 and TRBJ2-1; TCRdb picks TRBD1, but there is no DNA to check that call. The CDR3 length is 13 residues. CDR3 sequence: CASDVGAGSEQFF.

The chain couples TRBV7-9 to TRBJ2-1; TCRdb's D gene call, TRBD2, goes unchecked for lack of DNA. The germline CDR1 and CDR2 sequences are SEHNR and FQNEAQ (reference sequence). This CDR3 contains 12 residues. The CDR3: CASSWGPNEQFF.

The J gene is TRBJ1-5, the V gene TRBV10-3; checking the TCRdb D call of TRBD1 is not possible without DNA. Germline V gene data show CDR1 as ENHRY and CDR2 as SYGVKD. The CDR3 covers 16 residues. The CDR3 spells CAISQTVAGGNQPQHF.

The chain is built from TRBV21-1 and TRBJ2-6; the D call from TCRdb, TRBD1, cannot be confirmed without DNA. TRBV21-1 is a documented pseudogene. The CDR3 loop spans 16 amino acids. CDR3 sequence reads: CASSKEYRPVANVLTF.

The V and J genes are TRBV15 and TRBJ2-1. Germline values: CDR1 LNHNV, CDR2 YYDKDF (reference sequence). This CDR3 comprises 16 residues. The CDR3 is CATLRPDRFGLGEQFF.

The V call is TRBV5-1, the J call TRBJ2-3. CDR1 and CDR2 from the germline V gene are SGHRS and YFSETQ. The CDR3 consists of 15 residues. The CDR3: CASSSDRGSTDTQYF.

The chain carries TRBV28 and TRBJ2-5; TCRdb returns TRBD1, unconfirmable since there is no DNA. CDR3 size: 16 residues. CDR1 is MDHEN, CDR2 SYDVKM, per germline. CDR3 region: CASSPGGGRGQETQYF.

CDR3: CASSPNLGPEAFF. The J gene is TRBJ1-1, the V gene TRBV9. Germline loops: CDR1 SGDLS, CDR2 YYNGEE. This CDR3 contains 13 residues.

The rearrangement joins TRBV6-4 to TRBJ2-1; no DNA is available, so the TRBD1 call from TCRdb remains unchecked. Germline CDR1 is MRHNA and CDR2 is SNTAGT. The CDR3 totals 15 residues. This CDR3 is CASSDMAGGLNEQFF.

The J gene is TRBJ2-7, the V gene TRBV20-1; no DNA is available, so the TRBD1 call from TCRdb remains unchecked. The germline gives CDR1 DFQATT, CDR2 SNEGSKA (reference sequence). The CDR3 length is 13 residues. CDR3 sequence: CSARGGYSYEQYF.

CDR3 loop: CASSPQILRTEAFF. The V call is TRBV28, the J call TRBJ1-1. Germline assignment: CDR1 MDHEN and CDR2 SYDVKM. This CDR3 contains 14 residues. The full variable domain, with the rest looked up from reference TRBV28 and TRBJ1-1, is DVKVTQSSRYLVKRTGEKVFLECVQDMDHENMFWYRQDPGLGLRLIYFSYDVKMKEKGDIPEGYSVSREKKERFSLILESASTNQTSMYLCASSPQILRTEAFFGQGTRLTVV.

This sequence joins TRBV15 and TRBJ2-3; absent DNA, TCRdb's TRBD2 call cannot be checked. Germline CDR1 LNHNV, CDR2 YYDKDF (reference sequence). The CDR3 spans 16 residues. CDR3 sequence reads: CATSGRLGSTADTQYF.

This chain uses TRBV5-5 with TRBJ2-3; TCRdb reports TRBD2, a call that lacks DNA to check it against. The CDR3 runs 16 residues. Germline V gene sequence: CDR1 SGHKS, CDR2 YYEKEE (reference sequence). This CDR3 is CASSLEGLAWTDTQYF.

This chain uses TRBV7-6 with TRBJ2-7; TCRdb reports TRBD1, a call that lacks DNA to check it against. The germline gives CDR1 SGHVS, CDR2 FNYEAQ. The CDR3 has 15 amino acids. CDR3: CASSLEGQGSYEQYF.

The rearrangement joins TRBV28 to TRBJ2-1; TCRdb outputs TRBD2, but without DNA this stays unchecked. CDR3 length: 15 residues. From germline, CDR1 is MDHEN and CDR2 SYDVKM. The CDR3 sequence is CASSGSSGRFNEQFF.

The chain has TRBV28 and TRBJ2-1; the D gene TCRdb calls, TRBD2, cannot be checked with no DNA. The CDR3 contains 14 residues. Per germline, CDR1 MDHEN and CDR2 SYDVKM. The CDR3 loop is CASMGASGNNEQFF.

This chain links TRBV12-2 with TRBJ2-3. TRBV12-2 is annotated as a pseudogene. The CDR3 is made up of 16 amino acids. Here the CDR3 reads CASRVSGTSGADTQYF.

The chain joins TRBV19 to TRBJ2-2; with no DNA, the TCRdb D assignment of TRBD2 cannot be verified. The CDR3 totals 14 residues. Germline CDR1 and CDR2: LNHDA and SQIVND (reference sequence). The CDR3: CASSTEGETGELFF.

The chain carries TRBV4-2 and TRBJ2-7; absent DNA, TCRdb's TRBD2 call cannot be checked. CDR1 is LGHNA and CDR2 is YNFKEQ in the germline V gene. This CDR3 spans 16 amino acids. The CDR3 reads CASSPLSGGSTYEQYF.

This sequence joins TRBV5-1 and TRBJ2-3; TCRdb gives TRBD1 as the D gene, but with no DNA this cannot be confirmed. The germline V gene encodes CDR1 SGHRS and CDR2 YFSETQ. The CDR3 runs 15 residues. CDR3 sequence: CASSLVGGPADTQYF. The full variable domain, completed using reference TRBV5-1 and TRBJ2-3, is KAGVTQTPRYLIKTRGQQVTLSCSPISGHRSVSWYQQTPGQGLQFLFEYFSETQRNKGNFPGRFSGRQFSNSRSEMNVSTLELGDSALYLCASSLVGGPADTQYFGPGTRLTVL.

The V call is TRBV5-1, the J call TRBJ1-2; the D call from TCRdb, TRBD1, cannot be confirmed without DNA. This CDR3 is built from 15 residues. Germline V gene lookup returns CDR1 SGHRS and CDR2 YFSETQ. The CDR3 sequence is CASSRGQGGGYGYTF.

The V gene is TRBV7-6, the J gene TRBJ2-7; checking the TCRdb D call of TRBD2 is not possible without DNA. This CDR3 comprises 16 residues. Germline V gene data show CDR1 as SGHVS and CDR2 as FNYEAQ. The chain's CDR3 is CASSTEPGPGPYEQYF.

V usage is TRBV9 and J usage is TRBJ2-7. CDR1 and CDR2 (germline): SGDLS, YYNGEE. The CDR3 is 14 amino acids. The CDR3 region is CASSVDSGSYEQYF.

This chain uses TRBV7-8 with TRBJ2-7; TCRdb names TRBD1, which stays unverified in the absence of DNA. This CDR3 has 15 residues. CDR1 and CDR2 (germline): SGHVS, FQNEAQ. This CDR3 reads CASRPSPGVSYEQYF.

The rearrangement uses TRBV25-1 and TRBJ1-3; TCRdb's D call, TRBD1, is unchecked because there is no DNA. Germline V gene data show CDR1 as MGHDK and CDR2 as SYGVNS. The CDR3 spans 14 residues. CDR3 amino acids: CASSAASQGNTIYF.

This rearrangement joins TRBV9 to TRBJ2-6; checking the TCRdb D call of TRBD1 is not possible without DNA. CDR3 length: 16 residues. Germline assignment: CDR1 SGDLS and CDR2 YYNGEE. Here the CDR3 reads CASSVDGGAGANVLTF.

The V call is TRBV28, the J call TRBJ2-5; TCRdb names TRBD1, which stays unverified in the absence of DNA. The CDR3 has 14 residues. The germline CDR1 and CDR2 sequences are MDHEN and SYDVKM. CDR3 sequence: CASSPVGGAETQYF.

J is TRBJ2-3 and V is TRBV12-3 or TRBV12-4; as DNA is missing, the TRBD2 call by TCRdb cannot be tested. The CDR3 loop spans 15 amino acids. CDR3 protein: CASSFIAGVTDTQYF.

The chain links TRBV6-4 to TRBJ2-5; TCRdb proposes TRBD1, but this gene call is untestable without DNA. This CDR3 is built from 15 residues. Germline values: CDR1 MRHNA, CDR2 SNTAGT. The CDR3 loop is CASSPSTGGPETQYF.

The rearrangement joins TRBV6-2 or TRBV6-3 to TRBJ2-7. In germline, CDR1 is MNHEY, CDR2 SVGEGT. This CDR3 spans 13 amino acids. Here the CDR3 reads CASTKRRTYEQYF.

The CDR3 is CASSPGTSGIIDTQYF. The chain employs TRBV5-1 and TRBJ2-3; there is no DNA to check the TCRdb D call of TRBD2. Germline assignment: CDR1 SGHRS and CDR2 YFSETQ. The CDR3 is 16 amino acids.

The gene calls are TRBV12-3 or TRBV12-4 and TRBJ2-1. The CDR3 is made up of 13 amino acids. The CDR3 spells CASSLATNNEQFF.